This T cell receptor (beta chain) was profiled in a study of human T cells and chemical hapten exposure. Each CDR3 protein gets one entry after TCRdb re-called the 5' RACE reads with MiXCR. Counted here are 65,000 to 90,000 distinct CDR3 sequences, less than 20% occurring once; the ten biggest clones make up 6.8%. This clonotype occurred once. The authors extracted total RNA from unfractionated whole blood. V was pared by 5 bases and J by 0 bases, with 6 bases of the junction left unmatched. The length of the CDR3 is 17 residues. Germline V CDR1 and CDR2: SEHNR, FQNEAQ (reference sequence). The sequence was collected from a female donor in good health. The chain combines TRBV7-9 with TRBJ1-4; 10 nucleotides align to TRBD1. The chain's CDR3 is CASSLGQGLATNEKLFF. CDR3 nucleotide sequence: TGTGCCAGCAGCCTGGGACAGGGGCTTGCAACTAATGAAAAACTGTTTTTT.